Sequencing of this T cell receptor (beta chain) was carried out in a study of Graves' ophthalmopathy and Graves' hyperthyroidism. Symptoms, serum thyroxine and TRAb, thyroid ultrasound, and orbital computed tomography formed the diagnostic basis. From germline, CDR1 is SGHAT and CDR2 FQDESV (reference sequence). The CDR3 runs 15 residues. Deletions cut 2 bases from V and 2 bases from J, with 13 bases between. The table lists this clonotype with many counts. Amplification targeted the TCR beta CDR3 regions, with RNA transcripts as the source material. HTBI-primed first-round RT-PCR preceded second-round multiplex PCR. Using its own MiXCR run on the multiplex PCR reads, TCRdb lists one record per CDR3 protein. In the table there are some 210,000 distinct CDR3 sequences, 29% of which are singletons.

The clonotype comes from a man aged 50-59 years with Graves' ophthalmopathy. The chain carries TRBV11-1 and TRBJ2-7; D unclear. The sequenced sample consisted of peripheral blood. The chain's CDR3 is CASSLSTNQAYEQYF. The CDR3 region has the DNA TGTGCCAGCAGCTTATCGACGAACCAGGCCTACGAGCAGTACTTC.